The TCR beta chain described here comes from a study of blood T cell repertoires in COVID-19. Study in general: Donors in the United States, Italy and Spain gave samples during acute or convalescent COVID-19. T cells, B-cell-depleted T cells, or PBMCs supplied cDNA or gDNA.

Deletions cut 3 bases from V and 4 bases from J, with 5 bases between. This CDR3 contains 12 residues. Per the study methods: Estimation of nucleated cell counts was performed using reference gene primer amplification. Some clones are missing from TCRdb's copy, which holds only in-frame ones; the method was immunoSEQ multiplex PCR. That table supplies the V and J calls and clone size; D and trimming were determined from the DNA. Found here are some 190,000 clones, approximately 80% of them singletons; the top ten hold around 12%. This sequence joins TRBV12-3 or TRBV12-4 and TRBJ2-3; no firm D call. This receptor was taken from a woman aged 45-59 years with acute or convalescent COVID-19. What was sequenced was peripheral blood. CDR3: CASSFTPDTQYF. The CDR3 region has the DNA TGTGCCAGCAGTTTTACTCCAGATACGCAGTATTTT.